A selection of T cell receptor beta chains follows, all from one sample in a study of shared clonotypes between healthy human individuals. Measured with immunoSEQ multiplex PCR; TCRdb has only the in-frame clones, and not every one. The sample has more than 2 million clones, just under 95% seen once. Source material: naive CD8+ T cells sorted from blood. These receptors came from a young man in good health. Both conserved end residues are part of each CDR3. D genes are given only for firm matches. Some rows have no size entry. The others give once, few or many, or a class for an expanded clone.

TRBV29-1	TRBD1	TRBJ2-1	-	CSVEDVPGQGRGNEQFF	TGCAGCGTTGAAGACGTACCGGGACAGGGGCGTGGCAATGAGCAGTTCTTC
TRBV5-5	TRBD1	TRBJ2-7	once	CASSFWQGAYEQYF	TGTGCCAGCAGCTTTTGGCAGGGGGCGTACGAGCAGTACTTC
TRBV29-1	-	TRBJ2-7	-	CSAVSGTSSYEQYF	TGCAGCGCTGTGAGCGGTACTAGCTCCTACGAGCAGTACTTC
TRBV30	TRBD2	TRBJ2-1	-	CAWSPSGGLEQFF	TGTGCCTGGAGTCCCTCGGGGGGTCTGGAGCAGTTCTTC
TRBV7-9	TRBD2	TRBJ2-7	-	CASTGRELYEQYF	TGTGCCAGCACCGGGCGGGAGCTCTACGAGCAGTACTTC
TRBV6-5	-	TRBJ2-1	-	CASSYFQRPDNEQFF	TGTGCCAGCAGTTACTTTCAACGCCCAGACAATGAGCAGTTCTTC
TRBV5-3	TRBD2	TRBJ2-3	once	CARSTNQTSGASTDTQYF	TGTGCCAGAAGCACCAACCAGACTAGCGGGGCTAGCACAGATACGCAGTATTTT
TRBV5-1	-	TRBJ2-7	-	CASSLEGSGTVSYEQYF	TGCGCCAGCAGCTTGGAGGGGTCAGGGACGGTCTCCTACGAGCAGTACTTC
TRBV30	TRBD1	TRBJ1-4	-	CAWGQENEKLFF	TGTGCCTGGGGACAGGAGAATGAAAAACTGTTTTTT
TRBV25-1	-	TRBJ1-3	once	CASSEEGYPGNTIYF	TGTGCCAGCAGTGAAGAGGGATATCCTGGAAACACCATATATTTT
TRBV4-2	-	TRBJ1-5	-	CASSLGAGNQPQHF	TGTGCCAGCTCCCTAGGGGCGGGGAATCAGCCCCAGCATTTT
TRBV27	TRBD1	TRBJ2-3	-	CASSPTGVADTQYF	TGTGCCAGCAGTCCCACAGGGGTCGCAGATACGCAGTATTTT
TRBV7-8	-	TRBJ2-6	-	CASSLAGVYSGANVLTF	TGTGCCAGCAGCTTAGCCGGGGTCTACTCTGGGGCCAACGTCCTGACTTTC
TRBV10-2	TRBD1	TRBJ2-7	-	CASSLGQQLDPGYEQYF	TGCGCCAGCAGCTTGGGACAGCAATTAGACCCAGGCTACGAGCAGTACTTC
TRBV27	-	TRBJ2-7	-	CASSLSSGPVLYEQYF	TGTGCCAGCAGTTTATCTTCGGGGCCCGTCCTATACGAGCAGTACTTC
TRBV6-5	-	TRBJ2-1	-	CASSYGGAGWNEQFF	TGTGCCAGCAGTTACGGGGGGGCAGGTTGGAATGAGCAGTTCTTC
TRBV7-9	-	TRBJ2-5	-	CASSWVSAETQYF	TGTGCCAGCAGCTGGGTTTCGGCCGAGACCCAGTACTTC
TRBV5-1	-	TRBJ2-7	-	CASSPTGSYEQYF	TGCGCCAGCAGCCCCACAGGGTCCTACGAGCAGTACTTC
TRBV7-9	TRBD1	TRBJ2-2	-	CASSPRDSGGGELFF	TGTGCCAGCAGCCCGCGTGACTCAGGGGGCGGGGAGCTGTTTTTT
TRBV4-1	-	TRBJ2-7	once	CASSRISGSYEQYF	TGCGCCAGCAGCCGGATATCGGGCTCCTACGAGCAGTACTTC
TRBV4-3	-	TRBJ2-7	-	CASSQDLTSSSSYEQYF	TGCGCCAGCAGCCAAGACCTTACTAGCTCGAGCTCCTACGAGCAGTACTTC
TRBV28	-	TRBJ2-7	-	CASTDSPTYEQYF	TGTGCCAGCACTGACAGCCCAACCTACGAGCAGTACTTC
TRBV28	-	TRBJ2-7	-	CASSLRYEQYF	TGTGCCAGCAGTTTACGCTACGAGCAGTACTTC
TRBV11-1	TRBD1	TRBJ2-2	once	CASSPDRGLTGELFF	TGTGCCAGCAGCCCCGACAGGGGGCTCACCGGGGAGCTGTTTTTT
TRBV7-9	TRBD1	TRBJ1-1	-	CASSKTTPDRARTEAFF	TGTGCCAGCAGTAAAACCACCCCGGACAGGGCAAGGACTGAAGCTTTCTTT
TRBV7-8	-	TRBJ1-1	-	CASSLSEGSTEAFF	TGTGCCAGCAGCCTCAGTGAGGGTAGCACTGAAGCTTTCTTT
TRBV4-1	-	TRBJ2-7	-	CASSQDYTEQYF	TGCGCCAGCAGCCAAGACTACACTGAGCAGTACTTC
TRBV5-6	-	TRBJ1-1	-	CASSQQAFEAFF	TGTGCCAGCAGCCAACAGGCATTTGAAGCTTTCTTT
TRBV13	-	TRBJ2-3	-	CASSLGPGLSTDTQYF	TGTGCCAGCAGCTTAGGGCCTGGACTAAGCACAGATACGCAGTATTTT
TRBV11-2	TRBD2	TRBJ2-3	-	CASSSLLAGTTDTQYF	TGTGCCAGCAGCTCTTTACTAGCGGGGACTACAGATACGCAGTATTTT
TRBV27	-	TRBJ1-2	once	CASSLGAEYNYGYTF	TGTGCCAGCAGTTTAGGGGCAGAATATAACTATGGCTACACCTTC
TRBV5-6	-	TRBJ2-2	-	CASRDTGWGTGELFF	TGTGCCAGCAGGGATACAGGGTGGGGCACCGGGGAGCTGTTTTTT
TRBV12-5	-	TRBJ2-7	-	CASAADLSFYEQYF	TGTGCTAGTGCCGCCGACCTCTCTTTCTACGAGCAGTACTTC
TRBV6-1	-	TRBJ2-3	-	CASSAPLQDHADLTDTQYF	TGTGCCAGCAGTGCCCCTTTACAGGACCACGCAGATCTCACAGATACGCAGTATTTT
TRBV5-4	-	TRBJ2-1	-	CASSGNSEQFF	TGTGCCAGCAGCGGAAACAGTGAGCAGTTCTTC
TRBV9	-	TRBJ1-6	-	CASSAGSSGSPLHF	TGTGCCAGCAGCGCAGGGAGTTCAGGCTCACCCCTCCACTTT
TRBV27	TRBD2	TRBJ2-7	-	CASSLRLAGYEQYF	TGTGCCAGCAGTTTACGGCTAGCGGGTTACGAGCAGTACTTC
TRBV9	-	TRBJ2-3	-	CASSSSYTDTQYF	TGTGCCAGCAGCTCTTCCTACACAGATACGCAGTATTTT
TRBV11-2	-	TRBJ2-4	-	CASSLAPWGWDIQYF	TGTGCCAGCAGCTTAGCCCCTTGGGGATGGGACATTCAGTACTTC
TRBV7-8	TRBD1	TRBJ1-6	once	CASSSPGTGSLHF	TGTGCCAGCAGCTCCCCCGGGACAGGGTCCCTCCACTTT
TRBV5-6	TRBD1	TRBJ2-3	-	CASSRRRDRVGADTQYF	TGTGCCAGCAGCCGTAGAAGGGACAGGGTAGGCGCAGATACGCAGTATTTT